The clone carrying this TCR beta chain turned up a few times. Its antigen is not identified. TCRdb keeps only in-frame clones here, not all; method: immunoSEQ multiplex PCR. Of about 100,000 clones listed, 92% are singletons. V lost 3 bases, J lost 2 bases, and 17 bases lay in between. The CDR3 has 15 residues. Germline assignment: CDR1 DFQATT and CDR2 SNEGSKA (reference sequence). The sample comes from a study of T cell responses to AZD1222 COVID-19 vaccine. Overall study findings and caveats: Within unmutated variant regions lay the reported targets of nearly half of spike-specific TCRs. A mostly white British donor set with more females was recruited, and clonal diversity was possibly underestimated.

This sequence originates from an adult who received the AZD1222 COVID-19 vaccine. This chain links TRBV20-1 with TRBJ2-7; D is perhaps TRBD1 (7 bases). Material: peripheral blood, obtained 28 days after the second AZD1222 dose. CDR3 coding DNA: TGCAGTGCTAGTTCCCGGGCAGGGGGGACCTACGAGCAGTACTTC. Translation gives CSASSRAGGTYEQYF.